A selection of T cell receptor beta chains follows, all from one sample in a study of blood T cell repertoires in COVID-19. The method was immunoSEQ multiplex PCR; TCRdb's version includes in-frame clones alone and lacks a portion of them. The data contain under 350,000 clones, around 85% of them singletons. The specimen was PBMCs or T cells enriched from blood (not recorded which). These TCRs come from a woman aged 40 to 50 with acute COVID-19. The CDR3 runs from the conserved cysteine through the conserved F or W. Fields, in order: J gene, D gene, clone size, V gene, CDR3 protein, CDR3 DNA. A D gene is named only where the DNA matches it firmly. Only some rows state a clone size, as once, few, many or a class for expanded clones.

TRBJ2-3 - - TRBV15 CATSREGLATDTQYF TGTGCCACCAGCAGAGAGGGACTGGCCACAGATACGCAGTATTTT
TRBJ2-7 - - TRBV3-1/TRBV3-2 CASSPTGPPSYEQYF TGTGCCAGCAGTCCAACAGGGCCCCCCTCCTACGAGCAGTACTTC
TRBJ1-5 - - TRBV6-1 CASSDGTLSNQPQHF TGTGCCAGCAGTGACGGGACTCTTAGCAATCAGCCCCAGCATTTT
TRBJ1-1 TRBD1 - TRBV7-9 CASSLHYPDRAATEAFF TGTGCCAGCAGCTTACACTACCCGGACAGGGCGGCCACTGAAGCTTTCTTT
TRBJ2-1 TRBD2 - TRBV7-6 CASSYVWREKTYNEQFF TGTGCCAGCAGTTACGTGTGGCGGGAGAAAACCTACAATGAGCAGTTCTTC
TRBJ1-2 TRBD1 - TRBV15 CATSTRDRGLYGYTF TGTGCCACCAGCACCCGGGACAGGGGGCTCTATGGCTACACCTTC
TRBJ2-5 - few TRBV6-1 CASSADSGLGAETQYF TGTGCCAGCAGTGCAGATTCAGGGTTGGGGGCAGAGACCCAGTACTTC
TRBJ1-6 TRBD1 - TRBV18 CASSPGTGSPLHF TGTGCCAGCTCCCCAGGGACAGGGTCACCCCTCCACTTT
TRBJ2-2 TRBD2 once TRBV9 CASSVLAGGNTGELFF TGTGCCAGCAGCGTACTAGCGGGGGGGAACACCGGGGAGCTGTTTTTT
TRBJ2-7 - - TRBV6-2/TRBV6-3 CASSYSAGSNEQYF TGTGCCAGCAGTTACTCGGCAGGCAGCAACGAGCAGTACTTC
TRBJ2-7 TRBD1 - TRBV9 CASSAGTAYEQYF TGTGCCAGCAGCGCGGGGACAGCCTACGAGCAGTACTTC
TRBJ1-2 - - TRBV4-1 CASSLNINYGYTF TGCGCCAGCAGCCTGAACATTAACTATGGCTACACCTTC
TRBJ1-4 - - TRBV6-5 CASSYGRAREKLFF TGTGCCAGCAGTTACGGCAGGGCGCGGGAAAAACTGTTTTTT
TRBJ1-4 - - TRBV7-3 CASSLNPGEKLFF TGTGCCAGCAGCTTAAATCCAGGTGAAAAACTGTTTTTT
TRBJ1-1 - - TRBV5-1 CASSLASRGGAEAFF TGCGCCAGCAGCTTGGCTTCAAGGGGGGGAGCTGAAGCTTTCTTT
TRBJ1-6 - once TRBV4-3 CASSQVGGWSNSPLHF TGCGCCAGCAGCCAAGTGGGGGGGTGGTCAAATTCACCCCTCCACTTT
TRBJ2-5 - - TRBV4-3 CASSQIGGGSETQYF TGCGCCAGCAGCCAGATTGGCGGGGGCTCGGAGACCCAGTACTTC
TRBJ2-7 - once TRBV3-1/TRBV3-2 CASSQGLGLYEQYF TGTGCCAGCAGCCAAGGGCTAGGCCTCTACGAGCAGTACTTC
TRBJ2-3 - once TRBV19 CASSMRRKDTQYF TGTGCCAGTAGTATGCGTCGAAAGGATACGCAGTATTTT
TRBJ2-7 TRBD2 once TRBV28 CASSFSIGGRSGSASYEQYF TGTGCCAGCAGTTTTTCGATTGGCGGGAGGAGTGGGTCGGCATCCTACGAGCAGTACTTC
TRBJ2-3 TRBD2 - TRBV3-1/TRBV3-2 CASSQGRLARDTQYF TGTGCCAGCAGCCAAGGCAGACTAGCTCGAGATACGCAGTATTTT
TRBJ2-7 TRBD2 - TRBV28 CASALGLAGVERGEQYF TGTGCCAGTGCCCTGGGGCTAGCGGGAGTGGAAAGAGGCGAGCAGTACTTC
TRBJ1-6 - - TRBV6-6 CASLNRSYNSPLHF TGTGCCAGCCTTAACAGGAGTTATAATTCACCCCTCCACTTT
TRBJ1-5 TRBD1 - TRBV7-9 CASSYGQGINQPQHF TGTGCCAGCAGCTACGGACAGGGGATCAATCAGCCCCAGCATTTT